This TCR beta chain emerged from a study of blood T cell repertoires in COVID-19. The method was immunoSEQ multiplex PCR; TCRdb's version includes in-frame clones alone and lacks a portion of them. The sample contains about 360,000 clones, approximately 88% of which appear only once. This clone was seen more than once but under ten times. Sequencing was carried out using PBMCs or T cells enriched from blood (not recorded which). The receptor was derived from a woman aged 40 to 50 with acute COVID-19.

The CDR3 sequence: CASSFGQGRPYGEKLFF. CDR3 nucleotide sequence: TGTGCCAGCAGTTTTGGGCAGGGTAGACCCTATGGCGAAAAACTGTTTTTT. This rearrangement joins TRBV28 to TRBJ1-4, with a possible D match to TRBD1 (5 bases). Germline CDR1 is MDHEN and CDR2 is SYDVKM. V lost 3 bases to trimming and J lost 8 bases, with 22 bases between them. The CDR3 contains 17 residues. The variable domain in full, with the rest retrieved from reference TRBV28 and TRBJ1-4, is DVKVTQSSRYLVKRTGEKVFLECVQDMDHENMFWYRQDPGLGLRLIYFSYDVKMKEKGDIPEGYSVSREKKERFSLILESASTNQTSMYLCASSFGQGRPYGEKLFFGSGTQLSVL.